These T cell receptor beta chains were read from a single sample in a study of lymphopenia after photon versus proton radiotherapy. The method was immunoSEQ multiplex PCR; TCRdb's version includes in-frame clones alone and lacks a portion of them. The data show more than 70,000 clones, with 65% to 85% seen just once and 1.3% to 1.5% held by the top ten. The sequences come from peripheral blood, collected from a patient treated with proton-based radiotherapy. The receptors originated from a man aged 60 to 75 with pancreatic cancer. CDR3s include the opening cysteine and the closing phenylalanine or tryptophan. D genes are given only for firm matches. For some rows the clone size is stated as once, few or many, or as a class when expanded; others skip it.

v_gene	abundance	d_gene	j_gene	CDR3aa	CDR3nt
TRBV7-2	-	-	TRBJ1-1	CASSLVRNTEAFF	TGTGCCAGCAGCTTAGTAAGGAACACTGAAGCTTTCTTT
TRBV28	-	-	TRBJ1-2	CATRIDGYTF	TGTGCCACTAGAATAGATGGCTACACCTTC
TRBV28	-	TRBD2	TRBJ2-1	CASSLTSGRFRFF	TGTGCCAGCAGTTTAACTAGCGGGAGGTTTCGGTTCTTC
TRBV19	-	TRBD1	TRBJ1-4	CASSIDRGSEKLFF	TGTGCCAGTAGTATCGACAGGGGGTCTGAAAAACTGTTTTTT
TRBV28	-	-	TRBJ2-7	CASSFRVGTPYEQYF	TGTGCCAGCAGTTTCAGAGTGGGTACCCCCTACGAGCAGTACTTC
TRBV4-2	few	TRBD2	TRBJ2-5	CASSQDSPRGEGLGETQYF	TGTGCCAGCAGCCAAGATAGCCCTCGGGGGGAGGGCCTTGGTGAGACCCAGTACTTC
TRBV7-6	-	-	TRBJ1-1	CASSRWGGPDTEAFF	TGTGCCAGCAGCCGCTGGGGGGGCCCAGACACTGAAGCTTTCTTT
TRBV18	-	-	TRBJ2-7	CASSSSGAEQYF	TGTGCCAGCTCATCGTCGGGGGCCGAGCAGTACTTC
TRBV2	-	-	TRBJ2-5	CASSRILATQETQYF	TGTGCCAGCAGCCGGATTCTAGCGACTCAAGAGACCCAGTACTTC
TRBV30	-	-	TRBJ2-1	CAWSVRWYNEQFF	TGTGCCTGGAGTGTACGTTGGTACAATGAGCAGTTCTTC
TRBV7-8	-	TRBD2	TRBJ2-3	CASSLMASGGTSTDTQYF	TGTGCCAGCAGCTTAATGGCCTCGGGAGGGACTAGCACAGATACGCAGTATTTT
TRBV19	once	-	TRBJ1-1	CASIQGELNTEAFF	TGTGCCAGTATACAGGGAGAGCTGAACACTGAAGCTTTCTTT
TRBV6-1	-	TRBD1	TRBJ2-3	CASRQGTVSDTQYF	TGTGCCAGCAGACAGGGGACGGTCTCAGATACGCAGTATTTT
TRBV19	-	-	TRBJ1-4	CASSTLFTGTNEKLFF	TGTGCCAGTAGTACCCTCTTCACGGGAACTAATGAAAAACTGTTTTTT
TRBV2	few	-	TRBJ2-4	CASKEDLTGIQYF	TGTGCCAGCAAAGAGGACCTAACAGGCATTCAGTACTTC
TRBV7-9	-	-	TRBJ1-2	CASAQQSYGYTF	TGTGCCAGCGCTCAACAGTCCTATGGCTACACCTTC
TRBV19	-	-	TRBJ2-1	CASRALFGDEQFF	TGTGCCAGTAGGGCCCTTTTTGGGGATGAGCAGTTCTTC
TRBV27	once	-	TRBJ1-3	CASRLGGSSGNTIYF	TGTGCCAGCAGACTAGGCGGGAGCTCTGGAAACACCATATATTTT
TRBV5-1	-	-	TRBJ2-1	CASSLARGGANEQFF	TGCGCCAGCAGCTTGGCCAGGGGTGGTGCAAATGAGCAGTTCTTC
TRBV19	once	-	TRBJ2-6	CASTLRVDRVGANVLTF	TGTGCCAGTACCCTAAGGGTGGACAGAGTTGGGGCCAACGTCCTGACTTTC
TRBV2	once	-	TRBJ1-1	CASRGHPEAEAFF	TGTGCCAGCAGGGGACATCCAGAGGCTGAAGCTTTCTTT
TRBV20-1	-	-	TRBJ2-4	CGCQKGDIQYF	TGCGGATGTCAAAAGGGTGACATTCAGTACTTC
TRBV10-3	few	-	TRBJ2-1	CAISHPVGRPASEQFF	TGTGCCATCAGCCACCCCGTCGGGCGCCCTGCCAGTGAGCAGTTCTTC
TRBV6-6	-	TRBD2	TRBJ2-1	CASSFAPSGMVNEQFF	TGTGCCAGCAGTTTCGCCCCTAGCGGGATGGTAAATGAGCAGTTCTTC
TRBV27	-	-	TRBJ2-7	CASSLMPDLTYEQYF	TGTGCCAGCAGTTTAATGCCGGACTTAACCTACGAGCAGTACTTC
TRBV28	-	-	TRBJ2-6	CASSPGIRAGANVLTF	TGTGCCAGCAGTCCCGGCATCCGGGCTGGGGCCAACGTCCTGACTTTC
TRBV7-8	-	-	TRBJ2-1	CASTRGGTGRMYEQFF	TGTGCCAGCACACGGGGGGGGACAGGGAGAATGTATGAGCAGTTCTTC
TRBV2	-	-	TRBJ1-5	CASRQGLRSNQPQHF	TGTGCCAGCAGACAGGGACTGCGGAGCAATCAGCCCCAGCATTTT
TRBV19	-	TRBD1	TRBJ2-5	CASSFTGGIQETQYF	TGTGCCAGTAGTTTCACAGGGGGCATCCAAGAGACCCAGTACTTC
TRBV27	few	TRBD2	TRBJ2-1	CASSLIAGYTYNEQFF	TGTGCCAGCAGTTTGATAGCGGGGTATACGTACAATGAGCAGTTCTTC
TRBV30	-	TRBD1	TRBJ2-7	CAWSGADRGYEQYF	TGTGCCTGGAGTGGAGCGGACAGGGGGTACGAGCAGTACTTC
TRBV6-1	-	TRBD2	TRBJ2-5	CASSLGLGQETQYF	TGTGCCAGCAGCCTCGGACTAGGGCAAGAGACCCAGTACTTC
TRBV28	-	-	TRBJ2-7	CASSQRQPPGQYF	TGTGCCAGCAGTCAGAGACAGCCCCCTGGGCAGTACTTC
TRBV19	-	-	TRBJ1-5	CASSIGPSNQPQHF	TGTGCCAGTAGTATAGGACCTAGCAATCAGCCCCAGCATTTT
TRBV7-8	-	TRBD2	TRBJ2-3	CASSPGTSSTDTQYF	TGTGCCAGCAGCCCGGGGACTAGCAGCACAGATACGCAGTATTTT
TRBV7-9	-	TRBD1	TRBJ1-2	CASSLAGGTGWSGGYTF	TGTGCCAGCAGCTTAGCAGGGGGGACAGGGTGGAGCGGAGGCTACACCTTC
TRBV9	-	TRBD1	TRBJ1-3	CASSVVPGTASGNTIYF	TGTGCCAGCAGCGTAGTTCCCGGGACAGCCTCTGGAAACACCATATATTTT
TRBV28	once	-	TRBJ2-1	CASSFSTLGPYNEQFF	TGTGCCAGCAGTTTTTCGACCCTAGGCCCATACAATGAGCAGTTCTTC
TRBV6-1	-	TRBD2	TRBJ2-3	CASSTSGAYTDTQYF	TGTGCCAGCAGCACTAGCGGGGCGTACACAGATACGCAGTATTTT
TRBV6-5	-	-	TRBJ1-5	CASSYSRNQPQHF	TGTGCCAGCAGTTACTCGAGAAATCAGCCCCAGCATTTT
TRBV29-1	-	TRBD2	TRBJ2-5	CSVGGTSRYHKTQYF	TGCAGCGTTGGGGGGACTAGCAGATACCACAAGACCCAGTACTTC
TRBV11-3	-	TRBD1	TRBJ1-2	CASSFSGQGEFFGYTF	TGTGCCAGCAGCTTTAGTGGACAGGGGGAATTCTTTGGCTACACCTTC
TRBV7-9	-	TRBD2	TRBJ2-7	CASSLTGGRAGEQYF	TGTGCCAGCAGCTTAACCGGCGGGAGGGCCGGCGAGCAGTACTTC
TRBV4-1	-	-	TRBJ1-1	CASSQDSASGTEAFF	TGCGCCAGCAGCCAAGATTCCGCATCCGGGACTGAAGCTTTCTTT
TRBV27	many	-	TRBJ2-7	CASSLVVGRQKTYPYEQYF	TGTGCCAGCAGTTTAGTGGTCGGACGGCAGAAGACCTACCCCTACGAGCAGTACTTC
TRBV2	-	-	TRBJ2-5	CASRRLAQETQYF	TGTGCCAGCCGTCGTCTAGCCCAAGAGACCCAGTACTTC
TRBV18	-	-	TRBJ1-4	CASSPGEKLFF	TGTGCCAGCTCACCTGGTGAAAAACTGTTTTTT
TRBV6-1	few	TRBD1	TRBJ2-2	CASSTGTGNTGELFF	TGTGCCAGCAGCACGGGGACAGGGAACACCGGGGAGCTGTTTTTT
TRBV6-1	-	-	TRBJ1-2	CASSEAHRGGYGYTF	TGTGCCAGCAGTGAGGCCCATAGAGGAGGGTATGGCTACACCTTC
TRBV7-8	-	-	TRBJ2-1	CASSPRRVSSYNEQFF	TGTGCCAGCAGCCCCCGGCGGGTGAGCTCCTACAATGAGCAGTTCTTC
TRBV7-9	-	TRBD1	TRBJ2-7	CASSGQAYSYEQYF	TGTGCCAGCAGCGGACAGGCTTACTCCTACGAGCAGTACTTC
TRBV6-1	-	TRBD1	TRBJ2-7	CASSVSGTGSREQYF	TGTGCCAGCAGTGTCTCCGGGACAGGGAGTCGCGAGCAGTACTTC
TRBV18	-	-	TRBJ2-3	CASSPPWAGPSTDTQYF	TGTGCCAGCTCACCACCGTGGGCAGGCCCTAGCACAGATACGCAGTATTTT
TRBV12-5	once	-	TRBJ2-3	CASGLALDTQYF	TGTGCTAGTGGTTTGGCCTTGGATACGCAGTATTTT
TRBV20-1	few	-	TRBJ1-3	CSAPSGNTIYF	TGCAGTGCCCCCTCTGGAAACACCATATATTTT